This passage covers 16 T cell receptor beta chains from one sample sequenced in a study of T-cell reconstitution after alpha-beta-depleted transplantation in children. The TCRbeta library was prepared with unique molecular identifiers. TCRdb re-called the PCR reads with MiXCR, one entry per CDR3 protein. The data contain some 600,000 distinct CDR3 sequences, approximately 17% of them singletons. The sequencing here drew on PBMCs from the stem cell graft donor, taken from the stem cell graft. These receptor sequences come from a human donor who donated a stem cell graft to a child with acute myeloid leukemia.

This clonotype was recorded at least ten times. The chain combines TRBV5-1 with TRBJ2-1; D uncertain. The V gene's germline CDR1 is SGHRS and CDR2 YFSETQ. CDR3 length: 12 amino acids. The V end was cut by 6 bases, the J end by 8 bases, with 12 bases between. Here the CDR3 reads CASKSRSDEQFF. For the CDR3, the DNA is TGCGCCAGCAAGAGCAGGTCTGATGAGCAGTTCTTC.

This clonotype was counted a few times. The J gene is TRBJ1-1, the V gene TRBV21-1; the table's D call, TRBD1, has no DNA check behind it. TRBV21-1 is recorded as a pseudogene. The CDR3 length is 12 residues. Here the CDR3 reads CASIGWGTEAFF. Here the CDR3 DNA reads TGTGCCAGCATCGGATGGGGGACTGAAGCTTTCTTT.

The chain joins TRBV11-2 to TRBJ2-1, with D maybe TRBD2 (6 bases). CDR3 size: 15 residues. Germline V gives CDR1 SGHAT, CDR2 FQNNGV. The V gene lost 5 bases and the J gene lost 0 bases, with 11 bases spanning the gap. The CDR3 protein is CASSKLAASYNEQFF. In DNA form, the CDR3 reads TGTGCCAGCAGCAAACTAGCAGCCTCCTACAATGAGCAGTTCTTC.

The table lists this clonotype with many counts. J is TRBJ2-3 and V is TRBV20-1, with TRBD1 matching 8 bases. CDR3 size: 16 residues. V was pared by 1 base and J by 0 bases, with 6 bases of the junction left unmatched. Per the germline V gene, CDR1 is DFQATT and CDR2 is SNEGSKA (reference sequence). The CDR3 bases are TGCAGTGCTAGAGCTGGACAGGGTACAAGCACAGATACGCAGTATTTT. It is translated as CSARAGQGTSTDTQYF.

This clonotype appeared a few times. This chain connects TRBV5-1 to TRBJ2-1, with 7 bases matching TRBD2. The J segment lost 2 bases and the V segment lost 4 bases, leaving 9 bases of the junction unmatched. CDR1 is SGHRS, CDR2 YFSETQ, per germline. This CDR3 has 16 residues. The chain's CDR3 is CASSPTSDQTYNEQFF. The CDR3 DNA follows: TGCGCCAGCAGCCCAACTAGCGATCAAACCTACAATGAGCAGTTCTTC.

This chain joins TRBV20-1 and TRBJ1-2; D is possibly TRBD1 (5 bases). Germline CDR1 and CDR2: DFQATT and SNEGSKA (reference sequence). CDR3 length: 13 residues. Trimming left V 1 base short and J 8 bases short, with 14 bases between. This CDR3 reads CSARVEGQRGYTF. CDR3 nucleotides: TGCAGTGCTAGAGTTGAGGGGCAGCGAGGCTACACCTTC.

This clonotype was seen a few times. The chain carries TRBV12-3 or TRBV12-4 and TRBJ2-5; either TRBD1 or TRBD2 may fit D (5 bases each). V dropped 6 bases and J dropped 0 bases, with 11 bases sitting between them. This CDR3 comprises 14 residues. CDR3 in amino acids: CASRAWDDQETQYF. CDR3 bases: TGTGCCAGCAGGGCCTGGGACGACCAAGAGACCCAGTACTTC.

In its sample, this clonotype was seen many times. The V and J genes are TRBV5-1 and TRBJ2-2; 7 positions agree with TRBD1. The CDR3 runs 14 residues. Germline assignment: CDR1 SGHRS and CDR2 YFSETQ. The J segment lost 4 bases and the V segment lost 7 bases, leaving 7 bases of the junction unmatched. CDR3 region: CASDLTGLTGELFF. In nucleotides, the CDR3 is TGCGCCAGCGACCTGACAGGGCTCACCGGGGAGCTGTTTTTT. The full variable domain, completed using reference TRBV5-1 and TRBJ2-2, is KAGVTQTPRYLIKTRGQQVTLSCSPISGHRSVSWYQQTPGQGLQFLFEYFSETQRNKGNFPGRFSGRQFSNSRSEMNVSTLELGDSALYLCASDLTGLTGELFFGEGSRLTVL.

This clonotype was observed at least ten times. V usage is TRBV20-1 and J usage is TRBJ2-3, with TRBD2 matching over 12 bases. The CDR3 runs to 16 residues. Per the germline V gene, CDR1 is DFQATT and CDR2 is SNEGSKA (reference sequence). V shed 0 bases and J 5 bases; nucleotides not matched to a gene: 6. CDR3 in DNA: TGCAGTGCTAGAGATTTGGCTAGCGGGGGGGGAGATACGCAGTATTTT. Residues: CSARDLASGGGDTQYF.

V is TRBV2 and J is TRBJ2-7; 8 bases fit TRBD1. The CDR3 covers 16 residues. V lost 6 bases, J lost 2 bases, and 12 bases stayed unmatched. Germline values: CDR1 SNHLY, CDR2 FYNNEI. This CDR3 is CASSLIPGQEPYEQYV. CDR3 DNA sequence: TGTGCCAGCAGCTTGATTCCGGGACAGGAACCCTACGAGCAGTACGTC.

This clonotype was picked up a small number of times. This chain links TRBV25-1 with TRBJ1-1; no reliable D call. Germline loops: CDR1 MGHDK, CDR2 SYGVNS. Trimming removed 0 bases from V and 1 base from J, with 6 bases in between. The CDR3 loop spans 14 amino acids. The CDR3 loop reads CASSEYKANTEAFF. The CDR3 DNA reads as TGTGCCAGCAGTGAATATAAGGCGAACACTGAAGCTTTCTTT.

This clonotype was picked up a small number of times. V usage is TRBV7-7 and J usage is TRBJ2-3; D is uncertain. This CDR3 has 15 amino acids. The V gene's germline CDR1 is SSHAT and CDR2 FNYEAQ (reference sequence). The V end was cut by 2 bases, the J end by 2 bases, with 11 bases between. CDR3 amino acids: CASSLCPPYTDTQYF. The CDR3 DNA sequence: TGTGCCAGCAGCTTATGTCCGCCTTACACAGATACGCAGTATTTT. The full variable domain, with the rest looked up from reference TRBV7-7 and TRBJ2-3, is GAGVSQSPRYKVTKRGQDVTLRCDPISSHATLYWYQQALGQGPEFLTYFNYEAQPDKSGLPSDRFSAERPEGSISTLTIQRTEQRDSAMYRCASSLCPPYTDTQYFGPGTRLTVL.

The chain combines TRBV7-8 with TRBJ2-7; D perhaps matches TRBD2 (5 bases). CDR1 and CDR2 (germline): SGHVS, FQNEAQ. V dropped 5 bases and J dropped 7 bases, with 24 bases sitting between them. The CDR3 is made up of 16 amino acids. CDR3 residues: CASSGRTRHRLREQYF. The CDR3 nucleotides read TGTGCCAGCAGCGGCCGGACTCGCCATCGCCTACGGGAGCAGTACTTC. Looking up the rest from reference TRBV7-8 and TRBJ2-7 gives the full variable domain: GAGVSQSPRYKVAKRGQDVALRCDPISGHVSLFWYQQALGQGPEFLTYFQNEAQLDKSGLPSDRFFAERPEGSVSTLKIQRTQQEDSAVYLCASSGRTRHRLREQYFGPGTRLTVT.

This clonotype was counted ten times or more. The chain carries TRBV29-1 and TRBJ2-5; no reliable D call. CDR3 size: 10 residues. Germline CDR1 and CDR2: SQVTM and ANQGSEA. The V end was cut by 7 bases, the J end by 2 bases, with 5 bases between. CDR3 residues: CSGHQETQYF. CDR3 bases: TGCAGCGGCCATCAAGAGACCCAGTACTTC.

This clonotype was picked up a small number of times. The chain couples TRBV6-5 to TRBJ2-2; 11 positions match TRBD1. CDR3 size: 16 residues. Germline loops: CDR1 MNHEY, CDR2 SVGAGI. V lost 3 bases and J lost 5; bases outside the gene matches: 5. The CDR3 DNA reads TGTGCCAGCAGTTATTTGGGACAGGGGGGGACCGGGGAGCTGTTTTTT. It yields the protein CASSYLGQGGTGELFF.

Only a few counts were recorded for this clonotype. V is TRBV7-8 and J is TRBJ2-1; 12 bases map to TRBD2. The CDR3 spans 18 residues. CDR1 is SGHVS and CDR2 is FQNEAQ in the germline V gene. The trim removed 5 bases at V and 0 bases at J, leaving 8 bases unmatched. The DNA for the CDR3 is TGTGCCAGCAGCCCCTCTAGCGGGGGGGCCTTCTCCTACAATGAGCAGTTCTTC. It specifies CASSPSSGGAFSYNEQFF. Full variable domain (missing parts from reference TRBV7-8 and TRBJ2-1): GAGVSQSPRYKVAKRGQDVALRCDPISGHVSLFWYQQALGQGPEFLTYFQNEAQLDKSGLPSDRFFAERPEGSVSTLKIQRTQQEDSAVYLCASSPSSGGAFSYNEQFFGPGTRLTVL.